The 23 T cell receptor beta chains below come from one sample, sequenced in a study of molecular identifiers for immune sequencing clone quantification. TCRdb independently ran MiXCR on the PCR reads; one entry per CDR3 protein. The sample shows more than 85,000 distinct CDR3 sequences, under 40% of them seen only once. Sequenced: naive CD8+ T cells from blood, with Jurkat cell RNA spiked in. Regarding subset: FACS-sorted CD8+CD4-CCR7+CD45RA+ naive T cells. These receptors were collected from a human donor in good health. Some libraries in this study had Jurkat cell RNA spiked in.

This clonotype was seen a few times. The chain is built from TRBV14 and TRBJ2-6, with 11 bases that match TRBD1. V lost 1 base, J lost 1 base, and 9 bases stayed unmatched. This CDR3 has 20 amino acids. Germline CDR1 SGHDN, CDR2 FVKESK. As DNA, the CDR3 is TGTGCCAGCAGCCAAGTTACTGGACAGGGGGCGCTGTCTGGGGCCAACGTCCTGACTTTC. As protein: CASSQVTGQGALSGANVLTF. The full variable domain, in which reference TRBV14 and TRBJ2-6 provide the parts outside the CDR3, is EAGVTQFPSHSVIEKGQTVTLRCDPISGHDNLYWYRRVMGKEIKFLLHFVKESKQDESGMPNNRFLAERTGGTYSTLKVQPAELEDSGVYFCASSQVTGQGALSGANVLTFGAGSRLTVL.

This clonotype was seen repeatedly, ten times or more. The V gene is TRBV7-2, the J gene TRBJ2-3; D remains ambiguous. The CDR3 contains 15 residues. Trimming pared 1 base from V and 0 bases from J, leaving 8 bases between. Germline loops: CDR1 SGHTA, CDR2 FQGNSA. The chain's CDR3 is CASSLVPSSTDTQYF. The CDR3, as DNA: TGTGCCAGCAGCTTAGTGCCATCTAGCACAGATACGCAGTATTTT.

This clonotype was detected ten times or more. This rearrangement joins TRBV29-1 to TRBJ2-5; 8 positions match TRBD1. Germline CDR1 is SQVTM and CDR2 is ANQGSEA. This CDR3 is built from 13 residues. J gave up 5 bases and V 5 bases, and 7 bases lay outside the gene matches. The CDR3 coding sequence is TGCAGCGTTTTCCCGCAGGGGGCGGAGACCCAGTACTTC. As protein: CSVFPQGAETQYF.

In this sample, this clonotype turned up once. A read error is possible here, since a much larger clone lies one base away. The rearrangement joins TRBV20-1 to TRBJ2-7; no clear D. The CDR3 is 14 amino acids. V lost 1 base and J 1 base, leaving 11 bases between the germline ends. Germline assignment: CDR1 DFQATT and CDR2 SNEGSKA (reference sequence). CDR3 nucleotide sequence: TGCAGTGCTAGAGCCCTCCGACTGTCCTACGAGCAGTACTTC. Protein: CSARALRLSYEQYF.

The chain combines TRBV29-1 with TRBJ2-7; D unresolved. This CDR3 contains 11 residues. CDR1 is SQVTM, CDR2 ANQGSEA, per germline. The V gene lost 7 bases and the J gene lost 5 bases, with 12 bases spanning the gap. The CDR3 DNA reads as TGCAGCGCGACGGTAAGCCACGAGCAGTACTTC. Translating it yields CSATVSHEQYF.

The chain's CDR3 is CASSFTGVDIQYF. CDR3 coding DNA: TGTGCCAGCAGTTTTACAGGGGTAGACATTCAGTACTTC. J is TRBJ2-4 and V is TRBV27, with 7 bases matching TRBD1. Unmatched junction bases numbered 4, after V lost 3 bases and J lost 8 bases. Germline assignment: CDR1 MNHEY and CDR2 SMNVEV (reference sequence). There are 13 residues in the CDR3.

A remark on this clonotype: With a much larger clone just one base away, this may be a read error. The CDR3 DNA is TGTGCCAGCAGCCTTCAGGGGGTGCCGTACGAGCAGTACTTC. This encodes CASSLQGVPYEQYF. J is TRBJ2-7 and V is TRBV7-6, with 7 positions matching TRBD1. CDR3 length: 14 amino acids. J gave up 4 bases and V 5 bases, and 8 bases lay outside the gene matches. CDR1 and CDR2 (germline): SGHVS, FNYEAQ.

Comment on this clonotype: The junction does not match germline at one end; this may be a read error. CDR3 loop: CAGRASGAYEQYF. The DNA for the CDR3 is TGTGCCGGCAGGGCTAGCGGGGCCTACGAGCAGTACTTC. This chain links TRBV7-2 with TRBJ2-7; TRBD2 aligns across 9 bases. Germline V gene lookup returns CDR1 SGHTA and CDR2 FQGNSA. The length of the CDR3 is 13 residues.

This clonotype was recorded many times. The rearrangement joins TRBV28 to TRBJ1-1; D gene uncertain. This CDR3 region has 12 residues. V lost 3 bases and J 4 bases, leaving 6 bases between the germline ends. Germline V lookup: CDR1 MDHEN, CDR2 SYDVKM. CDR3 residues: CASSFGTTEAFF. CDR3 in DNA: TGTGCCAGCAGTTTTGGCACCACTGAAGCTTTCTTT. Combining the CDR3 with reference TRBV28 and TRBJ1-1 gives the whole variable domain DVKVTQSSRYLVKRTGEKVFLECVQDMDHENMFWYRQDPGLGLRLIYFSYDVKMKEKGDIPEGYSVSREKKERFSLILESASTNQTSMYLCASSFGTTEAFFGQGTRLTVV.

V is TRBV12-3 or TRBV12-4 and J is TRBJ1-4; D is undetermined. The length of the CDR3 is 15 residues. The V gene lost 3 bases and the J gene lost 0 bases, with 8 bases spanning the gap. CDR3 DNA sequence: TGTGCCAGCAGTTTCATAGATGCAACTAATGAAAAACTGTTTTTT. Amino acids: CASSFIDATNEKLFF.

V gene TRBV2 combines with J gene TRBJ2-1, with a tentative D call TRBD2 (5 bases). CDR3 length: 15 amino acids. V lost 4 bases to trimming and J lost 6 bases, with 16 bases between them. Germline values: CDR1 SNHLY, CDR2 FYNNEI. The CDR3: CASSGERLAGNEQFF. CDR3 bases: TGTGCCAGCAGTGGAGAGCGGCTGGCTGGCAATGAGCAGTTCTTC.

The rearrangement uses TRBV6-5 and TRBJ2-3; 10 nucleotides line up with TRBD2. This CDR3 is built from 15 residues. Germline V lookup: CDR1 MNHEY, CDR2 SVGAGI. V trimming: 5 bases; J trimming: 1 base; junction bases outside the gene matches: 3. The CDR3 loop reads CASSMGTSGTDTQYF. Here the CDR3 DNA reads TGTGCCAGCAGTATGGGGACTAGCGGCACAGATACGCAGTATTTT.

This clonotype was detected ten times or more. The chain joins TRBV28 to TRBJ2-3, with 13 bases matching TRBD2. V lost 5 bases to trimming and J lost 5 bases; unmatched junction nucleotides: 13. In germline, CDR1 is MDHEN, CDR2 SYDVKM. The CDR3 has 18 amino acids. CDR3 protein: CASSPRSGLAGAGDTQYF. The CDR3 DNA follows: TGTGCCAGCAGTCCTCGGAGCGGACTAGCGGGAGCTGGAGATACGCAGTATTTT.

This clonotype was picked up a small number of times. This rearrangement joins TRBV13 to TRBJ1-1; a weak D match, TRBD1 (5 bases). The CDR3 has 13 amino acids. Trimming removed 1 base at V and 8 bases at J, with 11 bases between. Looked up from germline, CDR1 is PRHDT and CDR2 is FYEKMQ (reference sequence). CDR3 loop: CASSLALGGEAFF. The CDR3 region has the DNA TGTGCCAGCAGCTTAGCTCTGGGGGGGGAAGCTTTCTTT.

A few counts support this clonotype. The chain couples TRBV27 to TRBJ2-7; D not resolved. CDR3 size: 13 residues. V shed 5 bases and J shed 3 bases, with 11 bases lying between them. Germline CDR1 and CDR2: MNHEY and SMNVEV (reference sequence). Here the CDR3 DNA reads TGTGCCAGCAGTCCCGGATATCTCTACGAGCAGTACTTC. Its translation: CASSPGYLYEQYF.

CDR3 amino acids: CASSLAVLETQYF. The CDR3 nucleotides read TGTGCCAGCAGCTTGGCTGTGTTAGAGACCCAGTACTTC. The chain links TRBV5-6 to TRBJ2-5; the D is unclear. This CDR3 has 13 residues. Looked up from germline, CDR1 is SGHDT and CDR2 is YYEEEE. V lost 0 bases to trimming and J lost 4 bases, with 7 bases between them. Based on the CDR3 plus reference TRBV5-6 and TRBJ2-5, the full variable domain is DAGVTQSPTHLIKTRGQQVTLRCSPKSGHDTVSWYQQALGQGPQFIFQYYEEEERQRGNFPDRFSGHQFPNYSSELNVNALLLGDSALYLCASSLAVLETQYFGPGTRLLVL.

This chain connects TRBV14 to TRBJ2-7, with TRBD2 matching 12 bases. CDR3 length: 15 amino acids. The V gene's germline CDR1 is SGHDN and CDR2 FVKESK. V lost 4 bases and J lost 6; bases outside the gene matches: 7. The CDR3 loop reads CASSPVLAGGSEQYF. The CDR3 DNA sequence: TGTGCCAGCAGCCCAGTACTAGCGGGAGGATCCGAGCAGTACTTC.

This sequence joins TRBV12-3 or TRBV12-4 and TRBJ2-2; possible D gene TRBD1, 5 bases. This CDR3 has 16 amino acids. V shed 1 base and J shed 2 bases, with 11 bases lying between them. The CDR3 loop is CASSLGQTRNTGELFF. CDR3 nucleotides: TGTGCCAGCAGTTTAGGACAGACTCGCAACACCGGGGAGCTGTTTTTT.

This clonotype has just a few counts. The CDR3 DNA follows: TGCGCCAGCAGTGTAATAGGGTCCTACGAGCAGTACTTC. It specifies CASSVIGSYEQYF. The V call is TRBV10-2, the J call TRBJ2-7; D unclear. CDR3 length: 13 residues. Germline lookup yields CDR1 WSHSY and CDR2 SAAADI. V was shortened by 4 bases and J by 1 base, with 8 bases between the two germline ends.

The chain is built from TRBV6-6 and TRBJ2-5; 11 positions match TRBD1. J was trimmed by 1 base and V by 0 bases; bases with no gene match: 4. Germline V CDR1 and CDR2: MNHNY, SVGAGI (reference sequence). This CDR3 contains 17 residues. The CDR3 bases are TGTGCCAGCAGTTACTCTTCGGACAGGGGGCCCCAAGAGACCCAGTACTTC. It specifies CASSYSSDRGPQETQYF.

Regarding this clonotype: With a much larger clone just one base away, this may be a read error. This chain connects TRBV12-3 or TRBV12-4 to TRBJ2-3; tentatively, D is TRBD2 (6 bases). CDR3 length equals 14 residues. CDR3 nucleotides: TGTGCCAGCATTAGTGGACTAAACACAGATACGCAGAATTTT. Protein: CASISGLNTDTQNF.

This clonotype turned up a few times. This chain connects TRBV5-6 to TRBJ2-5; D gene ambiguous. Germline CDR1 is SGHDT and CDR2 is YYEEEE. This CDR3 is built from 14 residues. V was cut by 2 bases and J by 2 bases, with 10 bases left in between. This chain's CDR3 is CASSLTPEQETQYF. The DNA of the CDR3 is TGTGCCAGCAGCTTAACTCCGGAACAAGAGACCCAGTACTTC. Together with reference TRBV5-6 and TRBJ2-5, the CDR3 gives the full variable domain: DAGVTQSPTHLIKTRGQQVTLRCSPKSGHDTVSWYQQALGQGPQFIFQYYEEEERQRGNFPDRFSGHQFPNYSSELNVNALLLGDSALYLCASSLTPEQETQYFGPGTRLLVL.

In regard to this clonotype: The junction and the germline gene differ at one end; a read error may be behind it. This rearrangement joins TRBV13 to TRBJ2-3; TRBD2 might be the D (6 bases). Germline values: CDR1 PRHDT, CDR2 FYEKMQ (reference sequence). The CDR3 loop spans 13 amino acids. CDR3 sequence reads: CASSSGLTDTQNF. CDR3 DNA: TGTGCCAGCAGCTCGGGACTCACAGATACGCAGAATTTT. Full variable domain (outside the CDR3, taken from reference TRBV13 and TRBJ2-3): AAGVIQSPRHLIKEKRETATLKCYPIPRHDTVYWYQQGPGQDPQFLISFYEKMQSDKGSIPDRFSAQQFSDYHSELNMSSLELGDSALYFCASSSGLTDTQNFGPGTRLTVL.